This entry lists 16 T cell receptor beta chains sequenced from one sample in a study of T cell responses to AZD1222 COVID-19 vaccine. The assay was immunoSEQ multiplex PCR, and TCRdb's table has in-frame clones only and misses some. Of about 190,000 clones in the sample, around 92% were seen once. The sequencing here drew on peripheral blood, taken on day 0 of AZD1222 vaccination. These receptor sequences come from an adult in good health.

The J gene is TRBJ2-7, the V gene TRBV7-2; D is uncertain. Trimming stripped 3 bases from V and 5 bases from J, with 11 bases between. Per germline, CDR1 SGHTA and CDR2 FQGNSA. This CDR3 contains 13 residues. Here the CDR3 reads CASSLTNNHEQYF. The CDR3 nucleotides read TGTGCCAGCAGCTTGACGAATAACCACGAGCAGTACTTC.

This CDR3 is CASRGTGSSYEQYF. CDR3 DNA: TGTGCCAGCAGGGGGACAGGGAGCTCCTACGAGCAGTACTTC. This chain uses TRBV6-5 with TRBJ2-7; 9 bases fit TRBD1. Per the germline V gene, CDR1 is MNHEY and CDR2 is SVGAGI. Trimming took 6 bases from V and 0 from J; bases not matched to a gene: 3. CDR3 length: 14 residues.

The chain couples TRBV3-1 (or the pseudogene TRBV3-2) to TRBJ1-3; D may be TRBD1 (5 bases). With 4 bases removed from V and 0 bases from J, the gap between germline ends came to 10 bases. In germline, CDR1 is LGHDT, CDR2 YNNKEL (reference sequence). CDR3 length equals 15 residues. The CDR3 sequence: CASSLRQHSGNTIYF. CDR3 nucleotide sequence: TGTGCCAGCAGCCTCCGACAGCACTCTGGAAACACCATATATTTT.

This chain connects TRBV29-1 to TRBJ2-3; either TRBD1 or TRBD2 may supply D (5 bases each). Trimming cost V 4 bases and J 0 bases, with 14 bases left between them. CDR1 is SQVTM and CDR2 is ANQGSEA in the germline V gene. This CDR3 has 15 residues. The CDR3 bases are TGCAGCGTTGCAGGGACCGTGACTAGCACAGATACGCAGTATTTT. Protein product: CSVAGTVTSTDTQYF.

The chain joins TRBV21-1 to TRBJ1-5. TRBV21-1 is shown as a pseudogene. The CDR3 extends over 16 amino acids. CDR3 protein: CASRGEGAKGNQPQHF. The DNA for the CDR3 is TGTGCCAGCAGAGGGGAGGGGGCAAAAGGCAATCAGCCCCAGCATTTT.

This clone was detected once. J is TRBJ2-7 and V is TRBV6-5; 7 nucleotides agree with TRBD2. The V gene end was trimmed by 5 bases and the J gene end by 7 bases; junction bases not matched to a gene: 8. The V gene's germline CDR1 is MNHEY and CDR2 SVGAGI. This CDR3 spans 13 amino acids. The CDR3 sequence is CASSITSAEEQYF. CDR3 nucleotides: TGTGCCAGCAGTATTACTAGCGCCGAGGAGCAGTACTTC.

This chain links TRBV28 with TRBJ1-1; D unresolved. Trimming shortened V by 5 bases and J by 3 bases, and 7 bases separated the two germline ends. This CDR3 region has 12 residues. Germline V gene data show CDR1 as MDHEN and CDR2 as SYDVKM. CDR3 protein: CASSVTDTEAFF. CDR3 nucleotides: TGTGCCAGCAGTGTCACAGACACTGAAGCTTTCTTT.

A single count supports this clone. This sequence joins TRBV27 and TRBJ1-6; D is possibly TRBD1 (6 bases). This CDR3 has 13 residues. The ends were cut back, 8 bases at V and 10 bases at J, with 15 bases in the middle. Germline V CDR1 and CDR2: MNHEY, SMNVEV (reference sequence). CDR3 protein: CASQGGVQSPLHF. CDR3 in DNA: TGTGCCAGCCAAGGGGGGGTTCAGTCACCCCTCCACTTT.

This clone occurred once. V gene TRBV9 combines with J gene TRBJ1-2, with D perhaps matching TRBD1 (6 bases). Trimming shortened V by 4 bases and J by 5 bases, and 9 bases separated the two germline ends. This CDR3 has 12 amino acids. Germline V lookup: CDR1 SGDLS, CDR2 YYNGEE. Here the CDR3 DNA reads TGTGCCAGCAGCTCCGGACAGTATGGCTACACCTTC. Translation gives CASSSGQYGYTF.

This sequence joins TRBV7-3 and TRBJ1-3, with D perhaps matching TRBD1 (6 bases). CDR1 SGHTA and CDR2 FQGTGA come from the germline V gene. V was trimmed by 0 bases and J by 0 bases, leaving 12 bases between them. This CDR3 is built from 17 residues. The CDR3 DNA follows: TGTGCCAGCAGCTTAACGGCGGGGGCAGGCTCTGGAAACACCATATATTTT. As protein: CASSLTAGAGSGNTIYF.

This clone has just one count. The chain links TRBV28 to TRBJ1-3; 9 bases are a match to TRBD1. The CDR3 is 16 amino acids. V lost 5 bases to trimming and J lost 2 bases; unmatched junction nucleotides: 7. Germline V gene sequence: CDR1 MDHEN, CDR2 SYDVKM. This CDR3 is CASSVLGTGPGNTIYF. The CDR3 DNA reads as TGTGCCAGCAGTGTCCTCGGGACAGGGCCTGGAAACACCATATATTTT.

This clone was seen more than once but under ten times. This chain uses TRBV6-1 with TRBJ2-6; no clear D. Trimming left V 7 bases short and J 2 bases short, with 6 bases between. The CDR3 sequence is 13 residues long. The germline V gene has CDR1 MNHNS and CDR2 SASEGT. The CDR3 here is CASMQTGANVLTF. CDR3 nucleotides: TGTGCCAGCATGCAAACTGGGGCCAACGTCCTGACTTTC.

This rearrangement joins TRBV30 to TRBJ2-7; 9 bases match TRBD2. Germline values: CDR1 GTSNPN, CDR2 SVGIG (reference sequence). CDR3 size: 17 residues. The trim removed 2 bases at V and 2 bases at J, leaving 13 bases unmatched. The CDR3 spells CAWSPPPRLAATYEQYF. CDR3 bases: TGTGCCTGGAGTCCCCCCCCGCGACTAGCGGCAACCTACGAGCAGTACTTC.

This chain links TRBV6-6 with TRBJ1-5; D gene uncertain. CDR1 MNHNY and CDR2 SVGAGI come from the germline V gene (reference sequence). Between the trimmed V and J ends, which lost 5 bases and 3 bases, there was a span of 14 bases. The CDR3 consists of 15 residues. The CDR3 DNA is TGTGCCAGCAGTGCGAGAGGTAACTCCAATCAGCCCCAGCATTTT. Protein: CASSARGNSNQPQHF.

The DNA of the CDR3 is TGTGCCAGCAGCGTTGACCTTATGGGTGAGCAGTTCTTC. Amino acids: CASSVDLMGEQFF. The chain has TRBV9 and TRBJ2-1; D is undetermined. The CDR3 is 13 amino acids. Germline assignment: CDR1 SGDLS and CDR2 YYNGEE. V was pared by 2 bases and J by 9 bases, with 12 bases between.

The V call is TRBV28, the J call TRBJ2-2; TRBD2 matches at 8 bases. CDR1 MDHEN and CDR2 SYDVKM come from the germline V gene. This CDR3 comprises 16 residues. With 6 bases clipped from V and 5 bases from J, the junction kept 11 bases outside the gene matches. The CDR3 bases are TGTGCCAGCAGCCCGCCGGGACTAGTTATGACCGGGGAGCTGTTTTTT. This encodes CASSPPGLVMTGELFF. The variable domain in full, with the rest retrieved from reference TRBV28 and TRBJ2-2, is DVKVTQSSRYLVKRTGEKVFLECVQDMDHENMFWYRQDPGLGLRLIYFSYDVKMKEKGDIPEGYSVSREKKERFSLILESASTNQTSMYLCASSPPGLVMTGELFFGEGSRLTVL.